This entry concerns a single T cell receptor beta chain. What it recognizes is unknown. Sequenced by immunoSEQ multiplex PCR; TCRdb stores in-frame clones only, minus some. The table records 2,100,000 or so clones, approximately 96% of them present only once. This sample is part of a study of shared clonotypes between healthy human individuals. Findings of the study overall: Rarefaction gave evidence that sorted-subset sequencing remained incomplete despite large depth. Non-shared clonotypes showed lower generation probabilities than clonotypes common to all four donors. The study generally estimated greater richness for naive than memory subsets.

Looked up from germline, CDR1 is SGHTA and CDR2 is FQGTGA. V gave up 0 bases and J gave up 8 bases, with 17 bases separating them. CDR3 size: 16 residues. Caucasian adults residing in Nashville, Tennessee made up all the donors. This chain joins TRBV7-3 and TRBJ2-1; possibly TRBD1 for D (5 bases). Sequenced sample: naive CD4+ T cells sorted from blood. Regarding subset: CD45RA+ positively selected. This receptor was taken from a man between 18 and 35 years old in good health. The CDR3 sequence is CASSLTGGQGGHEQFF. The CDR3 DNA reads TGTGCCAGCAGCTTAACGGGTGGGCAGGGTGGCCATGAGCAGTTCTTC.